This T cell receptor beta chain was profiled in a study of cytomegalovirus exposure and HLA in healthy donors. CDR3 length: 15 amino acids. Per germline, CDR1 MNHEY and CDR2 SVGAGI. V was clipped by 6 bases and J by 5 bases; unmatched bases: 7. With 60 Vbeta and 13 Jbeta primers, the PCR was carried out. Measured with immunoSEQ multiplex PCR; TCRdb has only the in-frame clones, and not every one. The table counts around 210,000 clones; 1.1% lies in the top ten. The chain combines TRBV6-5 with TRBJ2-2; 9 bases line up with TRBD1. Sequenced: PBMCs. This TCR derives from a girl between 2 and 10 years old in good health and CMV-seropositive. The CDR3 sequence: CASSTGQGWTGELFF. The DNA of the CDR3 is TGTGCCAGCAGCACGGGACAGGGTTGGACCGGGGAGCTGTTTTTT.